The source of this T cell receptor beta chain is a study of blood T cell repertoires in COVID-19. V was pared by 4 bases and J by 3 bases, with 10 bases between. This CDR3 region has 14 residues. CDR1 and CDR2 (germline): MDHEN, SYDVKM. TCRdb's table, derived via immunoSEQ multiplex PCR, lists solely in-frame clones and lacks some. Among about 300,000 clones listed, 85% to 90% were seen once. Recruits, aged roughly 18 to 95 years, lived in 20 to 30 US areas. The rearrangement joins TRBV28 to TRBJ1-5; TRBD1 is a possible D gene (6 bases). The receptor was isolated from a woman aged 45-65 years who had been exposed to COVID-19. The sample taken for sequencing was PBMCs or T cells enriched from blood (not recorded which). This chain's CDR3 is CASSSDSINQPQHF. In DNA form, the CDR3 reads TGTGCCAGCAGTTCGGACAGCATCAATCAGCCCCAGCATTTT. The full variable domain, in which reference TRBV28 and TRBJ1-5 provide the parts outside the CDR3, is DVKVTQSSRYLVKRTGEKVFLECVQDMDHENMFWYRQDPGLGLRLIYFSYDVKMKEKGDIPEGYSVSREKKERFSLILESASTNQTSMYLCASSSDSINQPQHFGDGTRLSIL.